These T cell receptor beta chains were read from a single sample in a study of vaccination effects on CD4 cells after COVID-19. Sequenced by immunoSEQ multiplex PCR; TCRdb stores in-frame clones only, minus some. The sample lists 63,000 or so clones, over 60% occurring once. These receptors have no identified antigens. The material sequenced was CD4+ T cells from PBMCs cultured with HIV peptides, taken before COVID-19 vaccination. The receptor set was obtained from a human donor who had a prior SARS-CoV-2 infection. The CDR3 runs from the conserved cysteine through the conserved F or W. D genes are given only for firm matches. Clone size is given for some rows only: seen once, a few or many times, or a class if the clone is expanded.

TRBV6-5	NA	TRBD1	TRBJ1-2	TGTGCCAGCAGTTACTTACAGGGGGCGCTCGATGGCTACACCTTC	CASSYLQGALDGYTF
TRBV2	NA	NA	TRBJ2-7	TGTGCCAGCTTTAACCGAGGGGGGGGCACTTACGAGCAGTACTTC	CASFNRGGGTYEQYF
TRBV5-1	NA	TRBD2	TRBJ2-1	TGCGCCAGCAGCCGTACGGTTGTGGTAGCGGGGGTTGAGCAGTTCTTC	CASSRTVVVAGVEQFF
TRBV5-1	NA	NA	TRBJ1-1	TGCGCCAGCGTGGACGCTCTTGCTTTCTTT	CASVDALAFF
TRBV6-1	NA	NA	TRBJ1-1	TGTGCCAGCAGTGAAGGACGGGGGGCATTTACTGAAGCTTTCTTT	CASSEGRGAFTEAFF
TRBV7-9	NA	NA	TRBJ2-5	TGTGCCAGCAGCTTAGCGCGTGGGGCCACAGAGACCCAGTACTTC	CASSLARGATETQYF
TRBV30	NA	NA	TRBJ1-1	TGTGCCTGGAGCGTACTTGCGAACACTGAAGCTTTCTTT	CAWSVLANTEAFF
TRBV2	NA	NA	TRBJ2-5	TGTGCCAGCAGTGACCAAGTAAAAGAGACCCAGTACTTC	CASSDQVKETQYF
TRBV6-5	NA	NA	TRBJ1-6	TGTGCCAGCAGTTATGGGGCGAAGTCACCCCTCCACTTT	CASSYGAKSPLHF
TRBV7-2	NA	NA	TRBJ2-2	TGTGCCAATAGCCCACGGGACACCGGGGAGCTGTTTTTT	CANSPRDTGELFF
TRBV30	few	NA	TRBJ2-2	TGTGCCTGGAGTGTACAGGGGGGGGCCGCCGGGGAGCTGTTTTTT	CAWSVQGGAAGELFF
TRBV10-3	NA	NA	TRBJ2-1	TGTGCCATCAGTGAGGGAGCCGGGCGTTCAAGCTCCTACAATGAGCAGTTCTTC	CAISEGAGRSSSYNEQFF
TRBV5-1	NA	NA	TRBJ2-1	TGCGCCAGCAGCCCGACAGCAGTGGGAGGTGAGCAGTTCTTC	CASSPTAVGGEQFF
TRBV4-2	NA	TRBD2	TRBJ2-3	TGTGCCAGCAGCCCTAGCTCTGGCGGGAGGTTAGATACGCAGTATTTT	CASSPSSGGRLDTQYF
TRBV4-3	NA	NA	TRBJ2-7	TGCGCCAGCAGCCAAGTAGCGTTAAGGGGGGCCTACGAGCAGTACTTC	CASSQVALRGAYEQYF
TRBV7-6	NA	NA	TRBJ2-3	TGTGCCAGCAGCTTTTATGACAAGGGTACAGATACGCAGTATTTT	CASSFYDKGTDTQYF
TRBV6-5	few	NA	TRBJ1-2	TGTGCCAGCAGTTACGGGCACACCCTAGGCTATGGCTACACCTTC	CASSYGHTLGYGYTF
TRBV24-1	once	TRBD1	TRBJ1-5	TGTGCCACCAGTGATCTATTTGGGACAGGGGGCGATCAGCCCCAGCATTTT	CATSDLFGTGGDQPQHF
TRBV11-2	few	NA	TRBJ1-1	TGTGCCAGCAGCTTAGAGATGAACACTGAAGCTTTCTTT	CASSLEMNTEAFF
TRBV20-1	NA	TRBD2	TRBJ2-7	TGCAGCACTAGTGCCGGGACTAAGAGTTACCACGAGCAGTACTTC	CSTSAGTKSYHEQYF
TRBV7-9	NA	NA	TRBJ1-4	TGTGCCAGCAGCTCAGGACAGTTAAATGAAAAACTGTTTTTT	CASSSGQLNEKLFF
TRBV9	NA	NA	TRBJ2-1	TGTGCCAGCAGCGTGGGGGGAACCGAGCAGTTCTTC	CASSVGGTEQFF
TRBV5-1	NA	NA	TRBJ1-1	TGCGCCAGCAGCTTGGCCGGCGTCGGGGTAGGAACTGAAGCTTTCTTT	CASSLAGVGVGTEAFF
TRBV9	NA	NA	TRBJ1-6	TGTGCCAGCAGCGTAGCTACATTGGGGATAGGGCCTTTATACTCCTATAATTCACCCCTCCACTTT	CASSVATLGIGPLYSYNSPLHF
TRBV3-1/TRBV3-2	few	NA	TRBJ1-4	TGTGCCAGCAGTGACAACCGCGCAACTAATGAAAAACTGTTTTTT	CASSDNRATNEKLFF
TRBV19	NA	NA	TRBJ2-6	TGTGCCAGTAGTACCTCCTCTAGAGCCGGGGCCAACGTCCTGACTTTC	CASSTSSRAGANVLTF
TRBV12-5	NA	TRBD1	TRBJ1-4	TGTGCTAGTGGTTTCCTCGGACAGGGGTCACCACTACCTAATGAAAAACTGTTTTTT	CASGFLGQGSPLPNEKLFF
TRBV19	NA	TRBD1	TRBJ2-1	TGTGCCAGTAGTAAACGGACAGGGGGGAGCTCCTACAATGAGCAGTTCTTC	CASSKRTGGSSYNEQFF
TRBV4-1	NA	TRBD1	TRBJ1-1	TGCGCCAGCAGACATAGCAGGGGGCAGGGGTTTAATGAAGCTTTCTTT	CASRHSRGQGFNEAFF
TRBV9	NA	TRBD1	TRBJ2-5	TGTGCCAGCAGCGTAGCACCGGGACAGGGGCAAGAGACCCAGTACTTC	CASSVAPGQGQETQYF
TRBV5-5	NA	TRBD1	TRBJ1-1	TGTGCCAGCAGCCCTAGACAGGGGCTAACTGAAGCTTTCTTT	CASSPRQGLTEAFF
TRBV19	few	NA	TRBJ1-5	TGTGCCAGTAGGGACCTAACTTGGGTAGAACAGCCCCAGCATTTT	CASRDLTWVEQPQHF
TRBV19	NA	TRBD2	TRBJ2-3	TGTGCCAGTAGTATGACTAGCGGGAGGGCTTCAGGATATAGCACAGATACGCAGTATTTT	CASSMTSGRASGYSTDTQYF
TRBV5-5	NA	NA	TRBJ2-1	TGTGCCAGCAGCTTGCCCGGGGGGCTCGGTCCATACAATGAGCAGTTCTTC	CASSLPGGLGPYNEQFF
TRBV9	NA	NA	TRBJ2-6	TGTGCCAGCAGCCCCGGCACCTCTGGGGCCAACGTCCTGACTTTC	CASSPGTSGANVLTF
TRBV18	NA	TRBD1	TRBJ1-1	TGTGCCAGCTCACCCAGGGGGCGCACTGAAGCTTTCTTT	CASSPRGRTEAFF